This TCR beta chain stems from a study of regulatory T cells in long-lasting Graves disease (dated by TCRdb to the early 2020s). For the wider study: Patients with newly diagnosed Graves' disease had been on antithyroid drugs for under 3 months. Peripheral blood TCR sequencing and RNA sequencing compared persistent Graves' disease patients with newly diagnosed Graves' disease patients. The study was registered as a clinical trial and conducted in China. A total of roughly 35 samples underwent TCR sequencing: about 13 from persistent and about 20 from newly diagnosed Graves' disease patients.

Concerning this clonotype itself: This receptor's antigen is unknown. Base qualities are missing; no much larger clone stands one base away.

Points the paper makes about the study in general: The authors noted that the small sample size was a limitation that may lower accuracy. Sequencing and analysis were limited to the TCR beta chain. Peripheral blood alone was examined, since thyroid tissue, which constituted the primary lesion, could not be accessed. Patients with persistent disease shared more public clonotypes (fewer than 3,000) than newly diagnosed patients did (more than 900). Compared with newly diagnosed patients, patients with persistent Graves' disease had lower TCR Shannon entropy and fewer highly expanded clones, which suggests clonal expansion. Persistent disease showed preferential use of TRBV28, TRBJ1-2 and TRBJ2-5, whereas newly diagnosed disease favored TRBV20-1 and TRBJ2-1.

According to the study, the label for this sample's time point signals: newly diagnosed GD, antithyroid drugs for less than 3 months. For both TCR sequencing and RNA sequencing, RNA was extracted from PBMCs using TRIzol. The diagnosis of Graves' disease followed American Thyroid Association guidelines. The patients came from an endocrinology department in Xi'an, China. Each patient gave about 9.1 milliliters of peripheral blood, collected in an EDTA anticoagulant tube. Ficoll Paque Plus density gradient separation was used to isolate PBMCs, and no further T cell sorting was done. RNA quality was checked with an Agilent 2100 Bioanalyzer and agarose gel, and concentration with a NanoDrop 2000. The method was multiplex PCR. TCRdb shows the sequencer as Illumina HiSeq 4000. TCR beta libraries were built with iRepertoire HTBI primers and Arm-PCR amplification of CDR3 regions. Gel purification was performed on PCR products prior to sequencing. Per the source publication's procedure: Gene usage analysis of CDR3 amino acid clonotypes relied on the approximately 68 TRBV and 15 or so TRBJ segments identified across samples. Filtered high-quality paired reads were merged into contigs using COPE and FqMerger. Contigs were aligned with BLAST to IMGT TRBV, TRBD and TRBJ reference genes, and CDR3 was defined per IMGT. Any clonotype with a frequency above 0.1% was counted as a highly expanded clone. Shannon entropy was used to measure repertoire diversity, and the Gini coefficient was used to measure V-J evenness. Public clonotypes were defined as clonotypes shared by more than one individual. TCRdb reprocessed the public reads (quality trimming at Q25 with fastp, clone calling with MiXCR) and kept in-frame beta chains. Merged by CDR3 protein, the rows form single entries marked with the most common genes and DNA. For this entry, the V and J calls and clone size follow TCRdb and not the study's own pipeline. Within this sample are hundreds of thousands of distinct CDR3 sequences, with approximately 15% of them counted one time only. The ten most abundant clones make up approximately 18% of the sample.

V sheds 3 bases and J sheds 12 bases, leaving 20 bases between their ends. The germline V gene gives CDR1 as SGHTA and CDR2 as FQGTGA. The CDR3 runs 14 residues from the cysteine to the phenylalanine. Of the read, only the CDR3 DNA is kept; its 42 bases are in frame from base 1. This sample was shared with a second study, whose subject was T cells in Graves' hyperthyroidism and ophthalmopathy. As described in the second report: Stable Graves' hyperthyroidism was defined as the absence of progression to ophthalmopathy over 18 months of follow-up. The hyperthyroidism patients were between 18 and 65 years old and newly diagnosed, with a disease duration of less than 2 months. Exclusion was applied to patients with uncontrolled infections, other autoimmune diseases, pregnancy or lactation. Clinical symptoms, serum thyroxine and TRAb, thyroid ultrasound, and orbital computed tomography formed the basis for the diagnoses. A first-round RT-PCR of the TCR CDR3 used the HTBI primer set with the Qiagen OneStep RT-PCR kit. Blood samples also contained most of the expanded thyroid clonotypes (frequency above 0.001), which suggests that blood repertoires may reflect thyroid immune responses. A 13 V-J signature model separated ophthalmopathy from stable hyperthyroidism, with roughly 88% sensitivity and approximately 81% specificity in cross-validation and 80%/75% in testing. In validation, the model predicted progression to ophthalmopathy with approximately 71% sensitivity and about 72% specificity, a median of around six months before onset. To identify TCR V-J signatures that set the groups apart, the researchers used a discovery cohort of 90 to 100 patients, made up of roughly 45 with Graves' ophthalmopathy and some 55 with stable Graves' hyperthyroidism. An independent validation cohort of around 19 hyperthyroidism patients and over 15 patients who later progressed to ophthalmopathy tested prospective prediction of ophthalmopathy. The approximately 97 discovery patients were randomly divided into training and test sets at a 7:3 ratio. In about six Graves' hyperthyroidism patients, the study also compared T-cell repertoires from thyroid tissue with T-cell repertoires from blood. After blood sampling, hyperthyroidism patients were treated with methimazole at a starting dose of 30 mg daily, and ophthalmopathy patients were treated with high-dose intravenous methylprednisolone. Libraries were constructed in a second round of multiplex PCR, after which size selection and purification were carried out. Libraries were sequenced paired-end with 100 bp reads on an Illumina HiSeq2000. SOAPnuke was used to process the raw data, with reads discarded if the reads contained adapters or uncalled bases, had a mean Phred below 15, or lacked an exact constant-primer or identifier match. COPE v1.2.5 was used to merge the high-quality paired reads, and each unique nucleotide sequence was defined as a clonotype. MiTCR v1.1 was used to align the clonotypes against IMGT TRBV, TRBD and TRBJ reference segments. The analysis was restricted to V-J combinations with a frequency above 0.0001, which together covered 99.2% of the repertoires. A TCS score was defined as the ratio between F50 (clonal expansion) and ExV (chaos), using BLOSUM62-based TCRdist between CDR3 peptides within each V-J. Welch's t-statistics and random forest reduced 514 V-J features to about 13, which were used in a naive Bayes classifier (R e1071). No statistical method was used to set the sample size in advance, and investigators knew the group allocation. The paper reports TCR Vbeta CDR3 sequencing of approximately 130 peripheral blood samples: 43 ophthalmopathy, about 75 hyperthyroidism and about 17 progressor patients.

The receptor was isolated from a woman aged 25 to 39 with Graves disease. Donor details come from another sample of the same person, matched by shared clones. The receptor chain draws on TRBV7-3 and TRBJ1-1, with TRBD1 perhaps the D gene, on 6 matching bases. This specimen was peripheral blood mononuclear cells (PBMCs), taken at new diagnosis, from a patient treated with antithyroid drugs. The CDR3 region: CASSFLVTGKASFF. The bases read TGTGCCAGCAGCTTTCTCGTTACAGGGAAGGCGTCTTTCTTT.